Listed here is a single T cell receptor (beta chain). Its antigen is not identified. This sample is drawn from a study of T cell responses to AZD1222 COVID-19 vaccine. Study-level findings and limits: A mostly white British donor set with more females was recruited, and clonal diversity was possibly underestimated.

Germline V lookup: CDR1 SGHNT, CDR2 YENEEA. V was clipped by 0 bases and J by 0 bases, with 10 bases between them. The CDR3 extends over 16 amino acids. Libraries were prepared by immunoSEQ multiplex PCR; TCRdb keeps only in-frame clonotypes and omits some of them. The sample comprises about 56,000 clones, over 70% of which are singletons, and about 14% rests with the top ten. The sequence derives from an adult in good health. V and J are TRBV11-3 and TRBJ2-3, with D uncertain. The specimen comprised peripheral blood, sampled on day 0 of AZD1222 vaccination. Here the CDR3 reads CASSLDRVGSTDTQYF. CDR3 bases: TGTGCCAGCAGCTTAGACCGGGTTGGGAGCACAGATACGCAGTATTTT.